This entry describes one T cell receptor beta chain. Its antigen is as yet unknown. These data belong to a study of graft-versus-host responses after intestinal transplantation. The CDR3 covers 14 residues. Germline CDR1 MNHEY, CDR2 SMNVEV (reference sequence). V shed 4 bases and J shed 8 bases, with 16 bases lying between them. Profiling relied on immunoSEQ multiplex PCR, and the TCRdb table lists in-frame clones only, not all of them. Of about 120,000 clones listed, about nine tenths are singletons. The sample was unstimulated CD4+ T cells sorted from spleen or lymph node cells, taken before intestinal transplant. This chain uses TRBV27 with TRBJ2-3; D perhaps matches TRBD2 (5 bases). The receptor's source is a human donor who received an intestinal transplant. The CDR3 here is CASSSTGLAGTQYF. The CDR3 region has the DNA TGTGCCAGCAGTTCGACTGGGCTAGCTGGTACGCAGTATTTT.